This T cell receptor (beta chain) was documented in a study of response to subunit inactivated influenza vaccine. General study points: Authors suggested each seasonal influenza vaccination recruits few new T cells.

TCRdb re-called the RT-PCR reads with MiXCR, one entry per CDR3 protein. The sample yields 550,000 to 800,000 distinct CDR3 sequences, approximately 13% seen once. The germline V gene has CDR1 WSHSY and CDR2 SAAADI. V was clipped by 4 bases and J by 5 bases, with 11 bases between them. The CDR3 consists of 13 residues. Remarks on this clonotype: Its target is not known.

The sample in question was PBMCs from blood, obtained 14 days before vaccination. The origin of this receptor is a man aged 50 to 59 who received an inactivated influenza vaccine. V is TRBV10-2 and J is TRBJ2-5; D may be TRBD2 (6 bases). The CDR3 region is CASSGLAIETQYF. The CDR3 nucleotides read TGCGCCAGCAGTGGTCTAGCGATCGAGACCCAGTACTTC.